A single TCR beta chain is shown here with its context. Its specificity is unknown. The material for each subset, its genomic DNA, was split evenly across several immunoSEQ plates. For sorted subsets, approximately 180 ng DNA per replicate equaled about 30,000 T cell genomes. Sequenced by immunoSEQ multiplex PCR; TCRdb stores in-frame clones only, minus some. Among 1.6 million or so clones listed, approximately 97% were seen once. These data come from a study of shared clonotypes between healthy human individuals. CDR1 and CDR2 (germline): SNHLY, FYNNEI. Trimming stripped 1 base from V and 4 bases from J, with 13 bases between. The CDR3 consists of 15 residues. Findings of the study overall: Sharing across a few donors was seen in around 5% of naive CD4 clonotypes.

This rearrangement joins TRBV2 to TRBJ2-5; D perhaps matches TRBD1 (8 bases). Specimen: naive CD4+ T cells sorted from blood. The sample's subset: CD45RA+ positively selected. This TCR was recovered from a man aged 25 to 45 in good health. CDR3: CASSEVTGGGETQYF. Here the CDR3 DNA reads TGTGCCAGCAGTGAAGTCACAGGGGGGGGAGAGACCCAGTACTTC.